The rows below give T cell receptor beta chains drawn from one sample of a study of blood T cell repertoires in COVID-19. Assay: immunoSEQ multiplex PCR; the TCRdb copy retains only in-frame clones and omits some. The data show under 300,000 clones, with approximately 89% seen just once and approximately 4.6% held by the top ten. Sequencing input: peripheral blood. The receptor set was obtained from a woman in her thirties or forties who had recovered from COVID-19. Each CDR3 is given with its conserved first and last residue. The order of the fields is D gene, clone size, J gene, V gene, CDR3 protein, CDR3 DNA. The D gene is left open where the match is weak. Rows may omit the clone size; those that give it use once, few, many or a size class.

d_gene: TRBD1; abundance: .; j_gene: TRBJ2-1; v_gene: TRBV10-2; CDR3aa: CASRILTGGEYNEQFF; CDR3nt: TGCGCCAGCAGGATCCTGACAGGGGGAGAGTACAATGAGCAGTTCTTC
d_gene: TRBD1; abundance: .; j_gene: TRBJ1-1; v_gene: TRBV30; CDR3aa: CAWSVAGPGGGTEAFF; CDR3nt: TGTGCCTGGAGTGTAGCAGGGCCAGGGGGTGGCACTGAAGCTTTCTTT
d_gene: .; abundance: .; j_gene: TRBJ2-7; v_gene: TRBV6-5; CDR3aa: CASRRGRDFSYEQYF; CDR3nt: TGTGCCAGCAGGCGAGGACGGGATTTTTCCTACGAGCAGTACTTC
d_gene: .; abundance: .; j_gene: TRBJ1-5; v_gene: TRBV6-5; CDR3aa: CASSYGTPSDQPQHF; CDR3nt: TGTGCCAGCAGTTACGGGACACCGAGTGATCAGCCCCAGCATTTT
d_gene: TRBD2; abundance: .; j_gene: TRBJ2-1; v_gene: TRBV6-5; CDR3aa: CASSSLAGGLNEQFF; CDR3nt: TGTGCCAGCAGCTCGCTAGCGGGGGGCCTCAATGAGCAGTTCTTC
d_gene: TRBD2; abundance: .; j_gene: TRBJ2-3; v_gene: TRBV27; CDR3aa: CASSLRLAGVCTDTQYF; CDR3nt: TGTGCCAGCAGTTTGCGACTAGCGGGGGTCTGCACAGATACGCAGTATTTT
d_gene: TRBD1; abundance: .; j_gene: TRBJ1-2; v_gene: TRBV19; CDR3aa: CASRTGGYGYTF; CDR3nt: TGTGCCAGTAGGACAGGGGGCTATGGCTACACCTTC
d_gene: .; abundance: few; j_gene: TRBJ1-5; v_gene: TRBV19; CDR3aa: CASRLVGASQPQHF; CDR3nt: TGTGCCAGTAGGTTAGTGGGCGCGAGTCAGCCCCAGCATTTT
d_gene: .; abundance: .; j_gene: TRBJ2-4; v_gene: TRBV9; CDR3aa: CASSVDSAKNIQYF; CDR3nt: TGTGCCAGCAGCGTAGATAGTGCCAAAAACATTCAGTACTTC
d_gene: .; abundance: once; j_gene: TRBJ1-4; v_gene: TRBV4-1; CDR3aa: CASSQAPRLRTKGLSEKLFF; CDR3nt: TGCGCCAGCAGCCAAGCGCCTAGGCTGAGGACAAAGGGATTAAGTGAAAAACTGTTTTTT
d_gene: .; abundance: .; j_gene: TRBJ2-3; v_gene: TRBV6-2/TRBV6-3; CDR3aa: CASCPGGSTDTQYF; CDR3nt: TGTGCCAGCTGCCCCGGAGGGAGCACAGATACGCAGTATTTT
d_gene: .; abundance: .; j_gene: TRBJ1-6; v_gene: TRBV11-2; CDR3aa: CASSLGRGNNSPLHF; CDR3nt: TGTGCCAGCAGCTTAGGGAGGGGAAATAATTCACCCCTCCACTTT
d_gene: .; abundance: .; j_gene: TRBJ2-5; v_gene: TRBV5-1; CDR3aa: CASSPGNSERRETQYF; CDR3nt: TGCGCCAGCAGCCCCGGGAACAGCGAGAGGAGGGAGACCCAGTACTTC
d_gene: TRBD2; abundance: .; j_gene: TRBJ2-3; v_gene: TRBV11-1; CDR3aa: CASSRDYYTDTQYF; CDR3nt: TGTGCCAGCAGCCGGGACTACTACACAGATACGCAGTATTTT
d_gene: TRBD1; abundance: .; j_gene: TRBJ1-2; v_gene: TRBV19; CDR3aa: CASSDPGGGDYGYTF; CDR3nt: TGTGCCAGTAGTGACCCAGGGGGCGGGGACTATGGCTACACCTTC
d_gene: TRBD1; abundance: .; j_gene: TRBJ1-2; v_gene: TRBV6-2/TRBV6-3; CDR3aa: CASSRSTTGGYGYTF; CDR3nt: TGTGCCAGCAGCCGTTCCACCACAGGGGGCTATGGCTACACCTTC
d_gene: TRBD1; abundance: .; j_gene: TRBJ1-2; v_gene: TRBV19; CDR3aa: CASSARDSYGYTF; CDR3nt: TGTGCCAGTAGTGCTCGGGACAGCTATGGGTACACCTTC
d_gene: TRBD1; abundance: once; j_gene: TRBJ2-7; v_gene: TRBV15; CDR3aa: CATSWTGSSYEQYF; CDR3nt: TGTGCCACCAGTTGGACAGGGAGCTCCTACGAGCAGTACTTC
d_gene: TRBD2; abundance: .; j_gene: TRBJ2-3; v_gene: TRBV11-1; CDR3aa: CASTGGSTDTQYF; CDR3nt: TGTGCCAGCACGGGGGGAAGCACAGATACGCAGTATTTT
d_gene: .; abundance: few; j_gene: TRBJ2-5; v_gene: TRBV18; CDR3aa: CASSPDTWTQYF; CDR3nt: TGTGCCAGCTCACCGGACACCTGGACCCAGTACTTC
d_gene: TRBD1; abundance: .; j_gene: TRBJ1-1; v_gene: TRBV6-5; CDR3aa: CASGQGRGAFF; CDR3nt: TGTGCCAGCGGACAGGGGCGGGGGGCTTTCTTT
d_gene: .; abundance: .; j_gene: TRBJ2-5; v_gene: TRBV7-3; CDR3aa: CASSLVPLAQETQYF; CDR3nt: TGTGCCAGCAGCTTAGTTCCACTAGCCCAAGAGACCCAGTACTTC
d_gene: TRBD1; abundance: once; j_gene: TRBJ1-1; v_gene: TRBV6-5; CDR3aa: CASSRGQGVTEAFF; CDR3nt: TGTGCCAGCAGCAGAGGACAGGGGGTGACTGAAGCTTTCTTT
d_gene: TRBD1; abundance: .; j_gene: TRBJ1-5; v_gene: TRBV28; CDR3aa: CASSLGQGQDFSQPQHF; CDR3nt: TGTGCCAGCAGTTTGGGACAGGGTCAGGATTTTAGTCAGCCCCAGCATTTT
d_gene: .; abundance: .; j_gene: TRBJ2-4; v_gene: TRBV28; CDR3aa: CASSSGAGAGIQYF; CDR3nt: TGTGCCAGCAGCAGCGGGGCGGGGGCAGGCATTCAGTACTTC
d_gene: TRBD2; abundance: .; j_gene: TRBJ2-1; v_gene: TRBV24-1; CDR3aa: CATSDKTKRGPYNEQFF; CDR3nt: TGTGCCACCAGTGATAAAACTAAGCGGGGGCCCTACAATGAGCAGTTCTTC
d_gene: TRBD2; abundance: .; j_gene: TRBJ2-5; v_gene: TRBV7-2; CDR3aa: CASSFAGGRILLETQYF; CDR3nt: TGTGCCAGCAGCTTTGCGGGAGGTCGGATCCTTTTAGAGACCCAGTACTTC
d_gene: TRBD2; abundance: .; j_gene: TRBJ2-3; v_gene: TRBV4-3; CDR3aa: CASSPSLAGGPDTQYF; CDR3nt: TGCGCCAGCAGCCCCAGCCTAGCGGGAGGTCCAGATACGCAGTATTTT
d_gene: TRBD2; abundance: .; j_gene: TRBJ2-3; v_gene: TRBV19; CDR3aa: CASSISAGVTDTQYF; CDR3nt: TGTGCCAGTAGTATATCGGCGGGAGTTACAGATACGCAGTATTTT
d_gene: .; abundance: .; j_gene: TRBJ1-5; v_gene: TRBV6-5; CDR3aa: CASRPQGRGNQPQHF; CDR3nt: TGTGCCAGCAGACCCCAGGGTAGGGGCAATCAGCCCCAGCATTTT
d_gene: .; abundance: .; j_gene: TRBJ2-5; v_gene: TRBV10-3; CDR3aa: CAISDREGETQYF; CDR3nt: TGTGCCATCAGTGACAGGGAAGGCGAGACCCAGTACTTC
d_gene: TRBD1; abundance: .; j_gene: TRBJ2-5; v_gene: TRBV24-1; CDR3aa: CATSDLAGGIETQYF; CDR3nt: TGTGCCACCAGTGATCTGGCAGGGGGCATAGAGACCCAGTACTTC
d_gene: TRBD1; abundance: .; j_gene: TRBJ1-2; v_gene: TRBV12-3/TRBV12-4; CDR3aa: CASSSGQGFGYTF; CDR3nt: TGTGCCAGCAGTTCGGGACAGGGTTTTGGCTACACCTTC
d_gene: .; abundance: once; j_gene: TRBJ1-1; v_gene: TRBV12-3/TRBV12-4; CDR3aa: CASRGGNTEAFF; CDR3nt: TGTGCCAGCAGGGGGGGGAACACTGAAGCTTTCTTT
d_gene: .; abundance: .; j_gene: TRBJ2-3; v_gene: TRBV11-3; CDR3aa: CASSVWSSTDTQYF; CDR3nt: TGTGCCAGCAGCGTTTGGAGCAGCACAGATACGCAGTATTTT
d_gene: .; abundance: .; j_gene: TRBJ1-1; v_gene: TRBV14; CDR3aa: CASSLLTGITEAFF; CDR3nt: TGTGCCAGCAGCCTCCTTACGGGGATCACTGAAGCTTTCTTT
d_gene: .; abundance: .; j_gene: TRBJ2-7; v_gene: TRBV27; CDR3aa: CASSPQGNEQYF; CDR3nt: TGTGCCAGCAGCCCACAGGGTAACGAGCAGTACTTC
d_gene: TRBD1; abundance: once; j_gene: TRBJ2-2; v_gene: TRBV11-2; CDR3aa: CASSLGQRDTGELFF; CDR3nt: TGTGCCAGCAGCTTGGGACAGAGGGACACCGGGGAGCTGTTTTTT
d_gene: TRBD2; abundance: .; j_gene: TRBJ2-3; v_gene: TRBV19; CDR3aa: CASSIPSGGATDTQYF; CDR3nt: TGTGCCAGTAGTATCCCCAGCGGGGGGGCCACAGATACGCAGTATTTT
d_gene: .; abundance: .; j_gene: TRBJ2-5; v_gene: TRBV7-2; CDR3aa: CASRGTGVIAGVQETQYF; CDR3nt: TGTGCCAGCCGGGGGACAGGGGTTATAGCGGGGGTCCAAGAGACCCAGTACTTC
d_gene: TRBD1; abundance: .; j_gene: TRBJ1-6; v_gene: TRBV11-2; CDR3aa: CASSLTLQGISSPLHF; CDR3nt: TGTGCCAGCAGCTTAACCCTACAGGGGATCAGTTCACCCCTCCACTTT
d_gene: .; abundance: once; j_gene: TRBJ2-1; v_gene: TRBV18; CDR3aa: CASSLGSSSYNEQFF; CDR3nt: TGTGCCAGCTCACTTGGATCTAGCTCCTACAATGAGCAGTTCTTC
d_gene: TRBD1; abundance: .; j_gene: TRBJ2-3; v_gene: TRBV19; CDR3aa: CASRTRQGETDTQYF; CDR3nt: TGTGCCAGTAGGACCCGACAGGGGGAGACAGATACGCAGTATTTT
d_gene: TRBD1; abundance: .; j_gene: TRBJ2-1; v_gene: TRBV7-2; CDR3aa: CASSLDRGLYNEQFF; CDR3nt: TGTGCCAGCAGCTTAGACAGGGGGCTCTACAATGAGCAGTTCTTC
d_gene: .; abundance: .; j_gene: TRBJ2-3; v_gene: TRBV28; CDR3aa: CASSLAGRSTDTQYF; CDR3nt: TGTGCCAGCAGTTTGGCGGGGAGGAGCACAGATACGCAGTATTTT
d_gene: TRBD1; abundance: .; j_gene: TRBJ2-7; v_gene: TRBV29-1; CDR3aa: CSVKGQAKLF; CDR3nt: TGCAGCGTTAAAGGACAGGCCAAACTCTTC
d_gene: .; abundance: .; j_gene: TRBJ1-6; v_gene: TRBV10-2; CDR3aa: CASSESEGWNSPLHF; CDR3nt: TGCGCCAGCAGTGAGTCGGAGGGCTGGAATTCACCCCTCCACTTT
d_gene: TRBD1; abundance: .; j_gene: TRBJ1-1; v_gene: TRBV2; CDR3aa: CASSEALGQGGAFF; CDR3nt: TGTGCCAGCAGTGAAGCCCTTGGACAGGGGGGGGCTTTCTTT
d_gene: .; abundance: many; j_gene: TRBJ1-5; v_gene: TRBV19; CDR3aa: CASERRGWYSNQPQHF; CDR3nt: TGTGCCAGTGAACGAAGGGGGTGGTATAGCAATCAGCCCCAGCATTTT
d_gene: .; abundance: .; j_gene: TRBJ1-6; v_gene: TRBV6-5; CDR3aa: CASSYFQGNSPLHF; CDR3nt: TGTGCCAGCAGTTACTTCCAGGGGAATTCACCCCTCCACTTT
d_gene: .; abundance: .; j_gene: TRBJ2-3; v_gene: TRBV10-3; CDR3aa: CAISESRSTDTQYF; CDR3nt: TGTGCCATCAGTGAGTCGCGTAGCACAGATACGCAGTATTTT
d_gene: TRBD1; abundance: once; j_gene: TRBJ1-5; v_gene: TRBV19; CDR3aa: CASSAGQGQQPQHF; CDR3nt: TGTGCCAGTAGTGCCGGACAGGGGCAACAGCCCCAGCATTTT
d_gene: .; abundance: .; j_gene: TRBJ2-1; v_gene: TRBV6-6; CDR3aa: CASSSRGRYEQFF; CDR3nt: TGTGCCAGCAGTTCAAGAGGGCGCTATGAGCAGTTCTTC
d_gene: TRBD2; abundance: .; j_gene: TRBJ2-5; v_gene: TRBV27; CDR3aa: CASSVTGLAGGKTQYF; CDR3nt: TGTGCCAGCAGTGTGACGGGACTAGCGGGGGGTAAGACCCAGTACTTC
d_gene: TRBD2; abundance: .; j_gene: TRBJ2-3; v_gene: TRBV2; CDR3aa: CASSGAGGTTDTQYF; CDR3nt: TGTGCCAGTAGTGGCGCGGGAGGAACCACAGATACGCAGTATTTT
d_gene: .; abundance: .; j_gene: TRBJ2-7; v_gene: TRBV4-1; CDR3aa: CASSQRVSEVYF; CDR3nt: TGCGCCAGCAGCCAACGGGTCTCGGAGGTGTACTTC
d_gene: TRBD1; abundance: .; j_gene: TRBJ1-2; v_gene: TRBV30; CDR3aa: CAWSRDSSYGYTF; CDR3nt: TGTGCCTGGAGTCGGGACAGCTCCTATGGCTACACCTTC
d_gene: .; abundance: .; j_gene: TRBJ1-4; v_gene: TRBV6-1; CDR3aa: CASSEDLEKLFF; CDR3nt: TGTGCCAGCAGTGAAGATTTAGAAAAACTGTTTTTT
d_gene: .; abundance: .; j_gene: TRBJ2-3; v_gene: TRBV5-4; CDR3aa: CASSLNSRADTQYF; CDR3nt: TGTGCCAGCAGCTTGAATAGCAGGGCAGATACGCAGTATTTT